Below are 22 T cell receptor beta chains sequenced from a single sample in a study of shared clonotypes between healthy human individuals. TCRdb keeps only in-frame clones here, not all; method: immunoSEQ multiplex PCR. This table holds roughly 2.5 million clones, approximately 94% found once. Sequencing input: naive CD4+ T cells sorted from blood. The subset: CD45RA+ positively selected. Receptors originate from a man between 18 and 35 years old in good health.

The V call is TRBV5-1, the J call TRBJ2-2; 7 nucleotides agree with TRBD1. Trimming cost V 5 bases and J 6 bases; bases outside gene matches: 16. This CDR3 region has 17 residues. CDR1 SGHRS and CDR2 YFSETQ come from the germline V gene. The CDR3 DNA sequence: TGCGCCAGCAGTCCAAGGGGGCAGGTATTTCGACCCGGGGAGCTGTTTTTT. Translation gives CASSPRGQVFRPGELFF.

J is TRBJ2-1 and V is TRBV5-1; 8 nucleotides match TRBD1. CDR1 is SGHRS and CDR2 is YFSETQ in the germline V gene. This CDR3 region has 18 residues. V was clipped by 1 base and J by 4 bases; unmatched bases: 13. The CDR3 coding sequence is TGCGCCAGCAGCTTGCTCGGGACAGGAGGACTTCTGTACAATGAGCAGTTCTTC. Translation: CASSLLGTGGLLYNEQFF.

V gene TRBV30 combines with J gene TRBJ1-6; 8 bases agree with TRBD1. The junction had 4 bases not matched to a gene; V was cut back by 1 base and J by 5 bases. This CDR3 is 15 amino acids long. CDR1 is GTSNPN and CDR2 is SVGIG in the germline V gene (reference sequence). The chain's CDR3 is CAWSEQGGNNSPLHF. The DNA of the CDR3 is TGTGCCTGGAGTGAACAGGGGGGGAATAATTCACCCCTCCACTTT.

The CDR3 region has the DNA TGTGCCAAATCACTGCTTAGGGTTGAGCAGTTCTTC. It specifies CAKSLLRVEQFF. The chain has TRBV6-4 and TRBJ2-1; D gene unclear. V was trimmed by 10 bases and J by 9 bases, leaving 16 bases between them. CDR1 MRHNA and CDR2 SNTAGT come from the germline V gene. The CDR3 is 12 residues long.

The rearrangement joins TRBV12-5 to TRBJ2-3; 7 bases align to TRBD2. J gave up 4 bases and V 5 bases, and 6 bases lay outside the gene matches. Germline-derived CDR1 and CDR2 are LGHNT and FRNRAP. The CDR3 spans 14 residues. The CDR3 here is CASGPRTRADTQYF. CDR3 nucleotides: TGTGCTAGTGGTCCTCGGACTAGAGCAGATACGCAGTATTTT.

The chain couples TRBV30 to TRBJ2-1, with TRBD1 as a possible D gene (6 bases). This CDR3 has 17 residues. The V gene's germline CDR1 is GTSNPN and CDR2 SVGIG (reference sequence). V was cut by 1 base and J by 4 bases, with 20 bases left in between. DNA of the CDR3: TGTGCCTGGAGTGCCTCCGGGACACCCCTGGGATACAATGAGCAGTTCTTC. Translating gives CAWSASGTPLGYNEQFF. Complete variable domain (other parts from reference TRBV30 and TRBJ2-1): SQTIHQWPATLVQPVGSPLSLECTVEGTSNPNLYWYRQAAGRGLQLLFYSVGIGQISSEVPQNLSASRPQDRQFILSSKKLLLSDSGFYLCAWSASGTPLGYNEQFFGPGTRLTVL.

The CDR3: CASSRDRGPTDTQYF. The CDR3 DNA reads as TGCGCCAGCAGCCGGGACAGGGGGCCGACAGATACGCAGTATTTT. V gene TRBV5-1 combines with J gene TRBJ2-3; 12 bases align to TRBD1. The trim removed 4 bases at V and 3 bases at J, leaving 3 bases unmatched. This CDR3 spans 15 amino acids. Looked up from germline, CDR1 is SGHRS and CDR2 is YFSETQ.

This chain connects TRBV5-8 to TRBJ2-7, with TRBD1 as a possible D gene (6 bases). Trimming left V 4 bases short and J 0 bases short, with 11 bases between. The CDR3 has 14 amino acids. The germline V gene has CDR1 SGHTS and CDR2 YDEGEE. In DNA, the CDR3 is TGTGCCAGCAGCCGACGGACAGCCTCCTACGAGCAGTACTTC. The encoded protein is CASSRRTASYEQYF.

This chain uses TRBV28 with TRBJ2-7; D possibly corresponds to TRBD1 (5 bases). Trimming took off 3 bases at V and 6 bases at J, with 9 bases between the two ends. CDR1 MDHEN and CDR2 SYDVKM come from the germline V gene. The CDR3 is 12 residues long. The CDR3 spells CASSFVGAEQYF. Written as DNA, the CDR3 is TGTGCCAGCAGTTTTGTAGGGGCCGAGCAGTACTTC.

The rearrangement uses TRBV6-6 and TRBJ1-1; perhaps TRBD1 as D (6 bases). The germline V gene encodes CDR1 MNHNY and CDR2 SVGAGI (reference sequence). V was shortened by 10 bases and J by 1 base, with 22 bases between the two germline ends. The length of the CDR3 is 16 residues. The CDR3 loop reads CATVGPGTLKNTEAFF. CDR3 bases: TGTGCCACCGTAGGCCCCGGGACATTGAAGAACACTGAAGCTTTCTTT.

The rearrangement joins TRBV5-1 to TRBJ2-7, with D possibly TRBD1 on 7 matching bases. Between the trimmed V and J ends, which lost 3 bases and 2 bases, there was a span of 15 bases. Germline V lookup: CDR1 SGHRS, CDR2 YFSETQ. The CDR3 length is 15 residues. For the CDR3, the DNA is TGCGCCAGCAGCTCAGGGGGGCAGGGGGCCTACGAGCAGTACTTC. Translating gives CASSSGGQGAYEQYF.

The chain couples TRBV30 to TRBJ2-7; 8 bases align to TRBD2. Losses at the gene ends were 3 bases for V and 5 bases for J; bases not matched to a gene: 3. The CDR3 length is 12 residues. Germline V gene data show CDR1 as GTSNPN and CDR2 as SVGIG (reference sequence). CDR3 sequence (DNA): TGTGCCTGGAGCGCGGGAGGTCACGAGCAGTACTTC. This gives the protein CAWSAGGHEQYF.

Remarks on this clone: The sample carries other DNA sequences with the same CDR3. The genes are TRBV5-1 and TRBJ2-3; D not certain. This CDR3 region has 15 residues. Germline CDR1 reads SGHRS; CDR2 reads YFSETQ. The ends were cut back, 2 bases at V and 0 bases at J, with 10 bases in the middle. The CDR3 DNA is TGCGCCAGCAGCTTAGGCTCCTCTAGCACAGATACGCAGTATTTT. Amino acid sequence: CASSLGSSSTDTQYF.

On this clone itself: Other DNA sequences in the same sample also yield this CDR3. The V call is TRBV7-2, the J call TRBJ2-1, with D possibly TRBD2 on 6 matching bases. This CDR3 comprises 15 residues. V was clipped by 0 bases and J by 2 bases, with 8 bases between them. Germline CDR1 and CDR2: SGHTA and FQGNSA. In DNA, the CDR3 is TGTGCCAGCAGCTTAGCGGGAGGAGCCTACAATGAGCAGTTCTTC. Translated, it gives CASSLAGGAYNEQFF.

This chain uses TRBV29-1 with TRBJ1-3; D is uncertain. CDR3 size: 15 residues. The germline V gene encodes CDR1 SQVTM and CDR2 ANQGSEA. The V end lost 1 base, the J end lost 3 bases, and 13 bases lay between the germline ends. CDR3 sequence reads: CSVEGASTFGNTIYF. For the CDR3, the DNA is TGCAGCGTTGAAGGGGCCTCCACCTTTGGAAACACCATATATTTT.

V gene TRBV6-1 combines with J gene TRBJ2-3; 8 bases are a match to TRBD1. Unmatched junction bases numbered 9, after V lost 2 bases and J lost 5 bases. Germline CDR1 MNHNS, CDR2 SASEGT. The CDR3 totals 16 residues. The chain's CDR3 is CASSERTGQVKDTQYF. CDR3 DNA: TGTGCCAGCAGTGAAAGGACAGGGCAGGTCAAAGATACGCAGTATTTT.

V is TRBV7-9 and J is TRBJ2-5; TRBD1 aligns across 11 bases. The CDR3 is 16 amino acids. Germline assignment: CDR1 SEHNR and CDR2 FQNEAQ (reference sequence). Trimming removed 0 bases from V and 5 bases from J; junction bases left unmatched: 5. DNA for the CDR3: TGTGCCAGCAGCTTAGCGCGGACAGGGGGCAGGGAGACCCAGTACTTC. This codes for CASSLARTGGRETQYF. Complete variable domain (other parts from reference TRBV7-9 and TRBJ2-5): DTGVSQNPRHKITKRGQNVTFRCDPISEHNRLYWYRQTLGQGPEFLTYFQNEAQLEKSRLLSDRFSAERPKGSFSTLEIQRTEQGDSAMYLCASSLARTGGRETQYFGPGTRLLVL.

The chain couples TRBV4-3 to TRBJ2-1; possible D gene TRBD2, 5 bases. The CDR3 consists of 16 residues. Germline assignment: CDR1 LGHNA and CDR2 YSLEER. Between the trimmed V and J ends, which lost 0 bases and 9 bases, there was a span of 18 bases. CDR3 in amino acids: CASSQDEVASIGEQFF. For the CDR3, the DNA is TGCGCCAGCAGCCAAGACGAAGTCGCTAGCATCGGTGAGCAGTTCTTC.

Comment on this clone: The junction departs from germline at one end; a sequencing error may be responsible. The rearrangement joins TRBV7-2 to TRBJ2-7, with 11 bases fitting TRBD2. The CDR3 has 13 amino acids. Germline loops: CDR1 SGHTA, CDR2 FQGNSA. The DNA of the CDR3 is TGTGCCAGCATCCTAGCGGGGGGCATGGTACTGAACTTC. This translates into CASILAGGMVLNF. Looking up the rest from reference TRBV7-2 and TRBJ2-7 gives the full variable domain: GAGVSQSPSNKVTEKGKDVELRCDPISGHTALYWYRQSLGQGLEFLIYFQGNSAPDKSGLPSDRFSAERTGGSVSTLTIQRTQQEDSAVYLCASILAGGMVLNFGPGTRLTVT.

The chain uses TRBV7-2 and TRBJ1-1, with a tentative D call TRBD1 (5 bases). This CDR3 comprises 16 residues. CDR1 and CDR2 (germline): SGHTA, FQGNSA. The V gene lost 5 bases and the J gene lost 5 bases, with 21 bases spanning the gap. The DNA of the CDR3 is TGTGCCAGCAGCCGAAGCCCGACAGTGAGCTATACTGAAGCTTTCTTT. Its translation: CASSRSPTVSYTEAFF.

This sequence joins TRBV5-1 and TRBJ2-5; maybe TRBD2 (6 bases). Germline V CDR1 and CDR2: SGHRS, YFSETQ. V shed 4 bases and J shed 5 bases, with 15 bases lying between them. This CDR3 region has 14 residues. The CDR3, as DNA: TGCGCCAGCAGCGAGGGACTTCGCGGGGAGACCCAGTACTTC. Translating it yields CASSEGLRGETQYF. The full variable domain, rest sourced from reference TRBV5-1 and TRBJ2-5, is KAGVTQTPRYLIKTRGQQVTLSCSPISGHRSVSWYQQTPGQGLQFLFEYFSETQRNKGNFPGRFSGRQFSNSRSEMNVSTLELGDSALYLCASSEGLRGETQYFGPGTRLLVL.

The chain carries TRBV6-5 and TRBJ2-1; no clear D gene. The CDR3 length is 12 residues. V was clipped by 1 base and J by 6 bases, with 4 bases between them. Germline CDR1 MNHEY, CDR2 SVGAGI. In nucleotides, the CDR3 is TGTGCCAGCAGTTACTGGGGCAATGAGCAGTTCTTC. Encoded protein: CASSYWGNEQFF.